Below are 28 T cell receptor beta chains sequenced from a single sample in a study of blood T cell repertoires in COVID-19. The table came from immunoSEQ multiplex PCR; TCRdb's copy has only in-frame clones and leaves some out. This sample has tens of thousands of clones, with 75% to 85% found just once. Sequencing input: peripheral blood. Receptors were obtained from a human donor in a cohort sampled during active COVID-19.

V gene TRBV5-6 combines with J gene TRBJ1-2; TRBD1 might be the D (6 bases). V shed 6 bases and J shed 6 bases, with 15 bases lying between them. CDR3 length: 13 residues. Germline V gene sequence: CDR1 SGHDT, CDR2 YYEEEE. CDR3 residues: CASTLRTVHGYTF. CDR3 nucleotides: TGTGCCAGCACACTGAGGACAGTCCATGGCTACACCTTC.

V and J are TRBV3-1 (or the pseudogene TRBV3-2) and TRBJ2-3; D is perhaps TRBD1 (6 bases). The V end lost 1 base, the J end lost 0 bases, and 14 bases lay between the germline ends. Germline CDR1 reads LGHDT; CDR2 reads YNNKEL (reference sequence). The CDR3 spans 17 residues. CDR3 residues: CASSQGAQGLSTDTQYF. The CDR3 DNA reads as TGTGCCAGCAGCCAAGGCGCGCAGGGGCTGAGCACAGATACGCAGTATTTT.

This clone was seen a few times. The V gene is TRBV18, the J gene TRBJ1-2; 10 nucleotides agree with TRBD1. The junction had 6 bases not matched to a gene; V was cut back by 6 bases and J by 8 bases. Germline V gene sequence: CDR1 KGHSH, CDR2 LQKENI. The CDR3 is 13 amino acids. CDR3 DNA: TGTGCCAGCTCTGCCGACAGGGGGCGAGGCTACACCTTC. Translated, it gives CASSADRGRGYTF. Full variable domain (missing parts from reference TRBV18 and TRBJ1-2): NAGVMQNPRHLVRRRGQEARLRCSPMKGHSHVYWYRQLPEEGLKFMVYLQKENIIDESGMPKERFSAEFPKEGPSILRIQQVVRGDSAAYFCASSADRGRGYTFGSGTRLTVV.

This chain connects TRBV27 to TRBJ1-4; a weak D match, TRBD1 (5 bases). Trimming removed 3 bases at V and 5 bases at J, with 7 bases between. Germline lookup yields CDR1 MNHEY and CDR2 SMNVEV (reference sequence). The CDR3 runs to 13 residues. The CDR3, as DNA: TGTGCCAGCAGTTTTCGGGGGAATGAAAAACTGTTTTTT. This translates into CASSFRGNEKLFF. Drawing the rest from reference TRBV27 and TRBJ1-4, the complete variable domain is EAQVTQNPRYLITVTGKKLTVTCSQNMNHEYMSWYRQDPGLGLRQIYYSMNVEVTDKGDVPEGYKVSRKEKRNFPLILESPSPNQTSLYFCASSFRGNEKLFFGSGTQLSVL.

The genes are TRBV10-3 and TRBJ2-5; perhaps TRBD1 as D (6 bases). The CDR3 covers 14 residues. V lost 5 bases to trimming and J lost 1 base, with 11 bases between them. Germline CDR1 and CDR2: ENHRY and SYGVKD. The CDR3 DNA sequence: TGTGCCATCAGTCTGCCGGACAGCCAAGAGACCCAGTACTTC. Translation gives CAISLPDSQETQYF.

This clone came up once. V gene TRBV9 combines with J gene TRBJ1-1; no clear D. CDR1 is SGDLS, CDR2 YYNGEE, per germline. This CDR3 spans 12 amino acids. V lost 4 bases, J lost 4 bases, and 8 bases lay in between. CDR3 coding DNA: TGTGCCAGCAGCCCCTACCCCACTGAAGCTTTCTTT. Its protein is CASSPYPTEAFF.

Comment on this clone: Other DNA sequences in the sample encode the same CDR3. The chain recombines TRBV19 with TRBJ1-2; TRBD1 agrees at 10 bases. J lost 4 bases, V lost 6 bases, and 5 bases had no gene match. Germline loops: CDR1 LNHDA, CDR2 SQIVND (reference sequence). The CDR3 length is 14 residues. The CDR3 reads CASRDGQGGYGYTF. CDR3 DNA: TGTGCCAGTAGGGACGGACAGGGGGGCTATGGCTACACCTTC.

The chain's CDR3 is CASSRIGGTEGYEQYF. In DNA, the CDR3 is TGTGCCAGCAGCCGGATAGGCGGGACAGAAGGCTACGAGCAGTACTTC. The chain has TRBV6-2 or TRBV6-3 and TRBJ2-7, with D perhaps matching TRBD1 (7 bases). Per germline, CDR1 MNHEY and CDR2 SVGEGT. The CDR3 covers 16 residues. Trimming took 6 bases from V and 3 from J, leaving 21 bases between them.

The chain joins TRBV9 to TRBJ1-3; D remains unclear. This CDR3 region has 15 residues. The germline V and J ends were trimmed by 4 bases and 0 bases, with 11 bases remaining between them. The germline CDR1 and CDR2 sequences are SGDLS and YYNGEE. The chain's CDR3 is CASSPPGASGNTIYF. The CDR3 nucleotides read TGTGCCAGCAGCCCCCCCGGAGCCTCTGGAAACACCATATATTTT.

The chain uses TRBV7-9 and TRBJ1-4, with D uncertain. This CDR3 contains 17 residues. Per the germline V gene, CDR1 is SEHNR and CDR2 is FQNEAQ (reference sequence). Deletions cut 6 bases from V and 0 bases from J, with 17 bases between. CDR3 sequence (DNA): TGTGCCAGCAGTTATCAGGTCCGGACTACAACTAATGAAAAACTGTTTTTT. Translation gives CASSYQVRTTTNEKLFF. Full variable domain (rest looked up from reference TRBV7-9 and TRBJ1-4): DTGVSQNPRHKITKRGQNVTFRCDPISEHNRLYWYRQTLGQGPEFLTYFQNEAQLEKSRLLSDRFSAERPKGSFSTLEIQRTEQGDSAMYLCASSYQVRTTTNEKLFFGSGTQLSVL.

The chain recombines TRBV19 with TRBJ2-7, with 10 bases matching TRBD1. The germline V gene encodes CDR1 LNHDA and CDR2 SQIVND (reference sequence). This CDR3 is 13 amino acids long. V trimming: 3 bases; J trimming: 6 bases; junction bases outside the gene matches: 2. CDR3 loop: CASSMGTGAEQYF. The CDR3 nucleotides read TGTGCCAGTAGTATGGGGACAGGGGCCGAGCAGTACTTC.

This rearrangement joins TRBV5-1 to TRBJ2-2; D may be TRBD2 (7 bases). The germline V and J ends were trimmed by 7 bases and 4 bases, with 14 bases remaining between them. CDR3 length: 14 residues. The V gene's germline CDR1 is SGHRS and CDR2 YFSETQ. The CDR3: CASRRGGGTGELFF. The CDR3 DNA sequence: TGCGCCAGCCGCAGGGGCGGGGGCACCGGGGAGCTGTTTTTT.

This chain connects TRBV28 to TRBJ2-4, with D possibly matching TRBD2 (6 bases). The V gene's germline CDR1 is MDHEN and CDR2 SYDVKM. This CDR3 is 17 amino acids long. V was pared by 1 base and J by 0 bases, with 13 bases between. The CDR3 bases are TGTGCCAGCAGTTTATCATCCGGCGGGAAAGCCAAAAACATTCAGTACTTC. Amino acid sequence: CASSLSSGGKAKNIQYF.

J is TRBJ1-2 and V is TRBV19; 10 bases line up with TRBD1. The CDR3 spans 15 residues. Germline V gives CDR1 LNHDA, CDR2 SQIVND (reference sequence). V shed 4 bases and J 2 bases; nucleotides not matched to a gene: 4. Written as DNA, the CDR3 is TGTGCCAGTAGTAGGACAGGGGGGACGAACTATGGCTACACCTTC. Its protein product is CASSRTGGTNYGYTF.

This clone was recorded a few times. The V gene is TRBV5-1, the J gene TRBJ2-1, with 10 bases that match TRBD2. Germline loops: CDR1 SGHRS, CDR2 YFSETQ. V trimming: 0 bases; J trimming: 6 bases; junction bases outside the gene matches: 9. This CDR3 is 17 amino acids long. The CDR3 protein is CASSLGGAGLASNEQFF. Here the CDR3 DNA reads TGCGCCAGCAGCTTGGGGGGCGCGGGACTAGCGAGCAATGAGCAGTTCTTC. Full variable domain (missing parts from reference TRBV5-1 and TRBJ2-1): KAGVTQTPRYLIKTRGQQVTLSCSPISGHRSVSWYQQTPGQGLQFLFEYFSETQRNKGNFPGRFSGRQFSNSRSEMNVSTLELGDSALYLCASSLGGAGLASNEQFFGPGTRLTVL.

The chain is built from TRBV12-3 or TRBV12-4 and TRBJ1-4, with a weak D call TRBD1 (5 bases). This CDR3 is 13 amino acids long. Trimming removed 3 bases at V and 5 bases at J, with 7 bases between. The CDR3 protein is CASSFKGNEKLFF. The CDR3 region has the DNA TGTGCCAGCAGTTTTAAGGGGAATGAAAAACTGTTTTTT.

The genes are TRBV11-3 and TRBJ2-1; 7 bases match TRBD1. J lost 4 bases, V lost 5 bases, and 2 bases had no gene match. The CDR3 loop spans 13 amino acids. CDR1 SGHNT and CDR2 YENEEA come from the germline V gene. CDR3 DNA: TGTGCCAGCAGCCAGGGACAGTACAATGAGCAGTTCTTC. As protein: CASSQGQYNEQFF.

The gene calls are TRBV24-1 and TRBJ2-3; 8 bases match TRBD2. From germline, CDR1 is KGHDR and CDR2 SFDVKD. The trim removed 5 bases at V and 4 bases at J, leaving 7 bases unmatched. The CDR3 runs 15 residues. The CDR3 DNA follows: TGTGCCACCAGTGCCTCACTCGGGGGGGCAGATACGCAGTATTTT. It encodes CATSASLGGADTQYF.

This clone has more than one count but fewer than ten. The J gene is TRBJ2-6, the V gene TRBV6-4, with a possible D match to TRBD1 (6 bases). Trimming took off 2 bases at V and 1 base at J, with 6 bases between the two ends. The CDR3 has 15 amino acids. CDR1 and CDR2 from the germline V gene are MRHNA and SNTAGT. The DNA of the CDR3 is TGTGCCAGCAGTGACGGACAGTCTGGGGCCAACGTCCTGACTTTC. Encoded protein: CASSDGQSGANVLTF.

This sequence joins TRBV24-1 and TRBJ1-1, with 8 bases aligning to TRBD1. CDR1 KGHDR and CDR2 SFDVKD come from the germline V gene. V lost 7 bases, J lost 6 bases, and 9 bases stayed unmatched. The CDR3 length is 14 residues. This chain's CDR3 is CATRGQGARAEAFF. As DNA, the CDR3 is TGTGCCACCAGAGGGCAGGGGGCGAGGGCTGAAGCTTTCTTT.

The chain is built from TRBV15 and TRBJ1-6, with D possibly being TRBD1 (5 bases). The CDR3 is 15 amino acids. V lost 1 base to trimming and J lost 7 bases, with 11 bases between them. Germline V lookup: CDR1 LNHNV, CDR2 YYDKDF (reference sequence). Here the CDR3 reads CATSRVPGSNSPLHF. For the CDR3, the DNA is TGTGCCACCAGCAGAGTTCCAGGGTCCAATTCACCCCTCCACTTT.

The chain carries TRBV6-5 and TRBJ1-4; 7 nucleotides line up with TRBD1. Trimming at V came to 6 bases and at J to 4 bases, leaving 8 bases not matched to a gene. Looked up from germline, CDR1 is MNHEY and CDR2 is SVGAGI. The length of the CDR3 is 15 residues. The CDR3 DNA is TGTGCCAGCAGAGAGGACAGGCGGTATAATGAAAAACTGTTTTTT. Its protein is CASREDRRYNEKLFF.

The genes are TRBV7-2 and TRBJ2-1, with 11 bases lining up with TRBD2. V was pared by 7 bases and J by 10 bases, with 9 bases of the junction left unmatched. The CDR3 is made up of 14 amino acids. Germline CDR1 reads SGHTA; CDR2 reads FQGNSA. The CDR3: CASIPSGGRGEQFF. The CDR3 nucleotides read TGTGCCAGCATCCCTAGCGGGGGGAGAGGGGAGCAGTTCTTC. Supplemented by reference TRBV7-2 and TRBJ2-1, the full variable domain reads GAGVSQSPSNKVTEKGKDVELRCDPISGHTALYWYRQSLGQGLEFLIYFQGNSAPDKSGLPSDRFSAERTGGSVSTLTIQRTQQEDSAVYLCASIPSGGRGEQFFGPGTRLTVL.

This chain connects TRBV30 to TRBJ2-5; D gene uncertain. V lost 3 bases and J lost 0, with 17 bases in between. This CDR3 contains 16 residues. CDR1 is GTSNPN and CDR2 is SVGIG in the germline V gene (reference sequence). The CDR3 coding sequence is TGTGCCTGGAGCCGCAACCTCGACGGGTACCAAGAGACCCAGTACTTC. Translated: CAWSRNLDGYQETQYF.

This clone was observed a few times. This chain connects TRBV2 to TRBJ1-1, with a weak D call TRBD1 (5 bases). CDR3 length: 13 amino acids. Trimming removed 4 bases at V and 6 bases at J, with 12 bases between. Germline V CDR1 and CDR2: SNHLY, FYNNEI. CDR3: CASSGQGLAEAFF. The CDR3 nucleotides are TGTGCCAGCAGTGGTCAGGGCTTGGCTGAAGCTTTCTTT.

In nucleotides, the CDR3 is TGTGCCATCAGTGTCGCGGAGAATCCCTACAATGAGCAGTTCTTC. As protein: CAISVAENPYNEQFF. The chain joins TRBV10-3 to TRBJ2-1, with unresolved D. CDR3 length: 15 residues. V dropped 4 bases and J dropped 2 bases, with 12 bases sitting between them. Germline V gene data show CDR1 as ENHRY and CDR2 as SYGVKD.

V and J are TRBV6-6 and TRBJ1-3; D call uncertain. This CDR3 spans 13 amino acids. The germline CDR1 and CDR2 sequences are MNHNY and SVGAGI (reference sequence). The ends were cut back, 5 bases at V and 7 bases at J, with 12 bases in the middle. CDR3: CASSPGHQNTIYF. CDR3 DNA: TGTGCCAGCAGTCCTGGCCACCAGAACACCATATATTTT.

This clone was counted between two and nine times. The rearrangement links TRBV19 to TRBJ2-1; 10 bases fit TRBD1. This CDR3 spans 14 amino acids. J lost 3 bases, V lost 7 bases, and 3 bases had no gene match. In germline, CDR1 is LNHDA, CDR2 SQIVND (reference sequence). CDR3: CASMDRGIYNEQFF. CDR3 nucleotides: TGTGCCAGTATGGACAGGGGGATCTACAATGAGCAGTTCTTC. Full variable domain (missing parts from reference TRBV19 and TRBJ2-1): DGGITQSPKYLFRKEGQNVTLSCEQNLNHDAMYWYRQDPGQGLRLIYYSQIVNDFQKGDIAEGYSVSREKKESFPLTVTSAQKNPTAFYLCASMDRGIYNEQFFGPGTRLTVL.